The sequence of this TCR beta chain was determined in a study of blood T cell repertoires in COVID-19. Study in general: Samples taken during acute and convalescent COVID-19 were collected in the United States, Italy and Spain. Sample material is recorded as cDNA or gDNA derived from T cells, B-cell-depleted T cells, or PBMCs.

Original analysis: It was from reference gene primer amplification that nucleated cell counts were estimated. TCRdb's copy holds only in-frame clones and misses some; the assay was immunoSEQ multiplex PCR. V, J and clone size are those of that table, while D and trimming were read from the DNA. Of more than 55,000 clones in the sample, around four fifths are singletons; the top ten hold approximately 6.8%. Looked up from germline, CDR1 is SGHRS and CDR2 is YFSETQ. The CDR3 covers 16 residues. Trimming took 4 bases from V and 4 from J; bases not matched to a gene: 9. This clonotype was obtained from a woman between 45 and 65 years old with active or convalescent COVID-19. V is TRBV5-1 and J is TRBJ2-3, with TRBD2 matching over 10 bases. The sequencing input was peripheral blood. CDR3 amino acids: CASSPPSLAGADTQYF. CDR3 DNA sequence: TGCGCCAGCAGCCCGCCTTCGCTAGCGGGAGCAGATACGCAGTATTTT.